This T cell receptor beta chain was sequenced in a study of cytomegalovirus exposure and HLA in healthy donors (dated by TCRdb to 2015 to 2018). For the wider study: According to an earlier analysis of around 600 of the donors, roughly 180 million T cells yielded roughly 110 million unique TCR beta sequences and around 300 Gb of sequence data. Across 398 genotyped donors of the cohort, an average of roughly 250,000 unique TCR beta nucleotide sequences per donor were sequenced, and 15% to 20% of those sequences were non-productive. The genetic ancestry cluster associated with self-reported Caucasian donors included roughly four fifths of the roughly 380 genotyped donors. Around 300 gigabases of sequencing data and 78 million or so unique TCR sequences were included in an early release covering over 600 HLA-typed donors. All discovery cohort repertoires had been generated on a single sequencing platform. The study was designed to test whether signatures of past pathogen exposure could be identified by cataloging public T cell receptors. Class I and class II HLA loci were covered by the typing at four-digit resolution. About five DR-DQ haplotypes were handled as single units for association and clustering because linkage in the cohort was strong. Alongside the repertoire data, information on donor age, sex, ethnicity and CMV serostatus was compiled. An earlier analysis of around 580 of the donors used high-throughput TCR beta sequencing to judge whether each TCR beta V gene segment behaved as functional or pseudogenic. Along with the approximately 650-subject first cohort, a separate validation cohort of over a hundred different subjects was used. To study patterns of TCR occurrence, a later analysis re-analyzed previously published TCR beta repertoires from 500 to 850 donors and added high-resolution HLA genotyping. The study profiled the T cell repertoires of about 640 subjects by immunosequencing and related them to cytomegalovirus serostatus. To predict cytomegalovirus infection status, the study combined high-throughput TCR immunosequencing, statistical association of individual TCRs with disease status, and machine learning. Typing coverage differed by locus: A, B, C, DRB1 and DQB1 were typed in roughly 620-630 donors, DQA1 in about 510, DPA1 in around 580, and DPB1 in 400 to 480. In a later genetic analysis, genome-wide SNP genotypes for about 65% of the roughly 670 donors were used, and that subset was treated as a discovery cohort. Rather than using new phenotypic data, the later analysis identified candidate immune exposures from TCR beta sequences and from how often those sequences occurred across donors. Here is what the overall study found, with its caveats: The sequencing pipeline was judged likely to have produced a cluster of highly shared sequence variants as a technical artifact. In a later genetic analysis, a missense DCLRE1C variant was associated with V-gene and J-gene trimming of TCR beta chains, and the association was replicated in an independent cohort. For the cohort, immune exposure information was limited to CMV serostatus. Correlated functional status among segregating V segments might reflect linkage disequilibrium, but an unknown experimental factor could not be ruled out. The authors suggested that the approach could potentially be generalized to other disease states and immunological phenotypes. The study gave a list of 150 to 200 TCR beta chains associated with cytomegalovirus. Most TCR sequences were seen in very few donors, while some public TCRs were found in many individuals. A later analysis found that most CMV-associated TCR beta chains appeared HLA-restricted, with HLA associations seemingly driven largely by CMV exposure. A later genetic analysis reported fewer N-insertions in productive TCRs among donors in an Asian-associated ancestry cluster than the approximately 700-donor mean. Strong co-occurrence of HLA alleles, especially DR and DQ, made assigning TCR associations to individual alleles difficult. A later analysis found that TCR association rates varied across HLA loci, with DRB1 alleles showing the most associated TCRs and HLA-C alleles the fewest. Roughly uniform sequencing depth across donors was assumed in presence/absence analyses, although this assumption may not hold. In a later analysis, HLA-associated TCR beta chains were found to be more clonally expanded and to have lower generation probabilities than equally common non-associated chains. The classifier was reported to diagnose cytomegalovirus status with high specificity and sensitivity in both the original cohort and the validation cohort. Because the 87-base-pair reads could not distinguish some IMGT-functional V segments, including TRBV6-2 and TRBV6-3, those segments were excluded. Broadly in line with IMGT annotations, most TCR beta V segments showed up in productive rearrangements about 87% or about 30% of the time in an earlier analysis of approximately 640 of the donors. Because counts were too low, seventeen rarely observed V segments, including chromosome 9 orphons, were left out of the earlier analysis of a few hundred of the donors. A further reported finding was that TCR beta sequences accurately predicted the HLA-A and HLA-B alleles for most subjects in the first cohort. Several of the top co-occurrence clusters appeared to be linked to parvovirus B19, influenza, CMV and Epstein-Barr virus, according to a later analysis. A few of the identified cytomegalovirus-associated TCR beta chains were confirmed in vitro to be specific for cytomegalovirus antigens. Because some donors lacked HLA typing at each locus, the association tests relied only on the typed subset. In this cohort, only TCR beta chains were sequenced, and detectable features were limited by the absence of alpha or paired-chain data. In a later analysis, 16,951 TCR beta sequences were associated with specific HLA alleles at a false discovery rate of 0.05.

From the cysteine through the phenylalanine, the CDR3 covers 16 amino acids. Just CDR3 DNA is preserved here, 48 bases in frame from base 1. V is cut back by 1 base and J by 7 bases, with 7 bases in the junction unmatched. CDR1 and CDR2 (LGHNT, FRNRAP) derive from the germline V gene. Regarding this clone: Its cognate antigen has yet to be identified. Qualities for individual bases were not recorded, and no much larger clone is one base off.

The cohort consisted of 650 to 700 healthy bone marrow donors. At the time of sampling, every cohort member was nominally healthy, though immune exposures that went unrecorded were likely present. CMV serostatus was recorded as positive for some 300 and negative for about 50% of the roughly 700 cohort members, whereas no CMV serostatus was recorded for the donor in question. Each donor provided a peripheral blood sample, and peripheral blood mononuclear cells were used for TCR beta sequencing. The Qiagen DNeasy Blood Extraction Kit was used to extract genomic DNA from the blood cell samples. Libraries were built with the immunoSEQ multiplex PCR assay. A mixture of 60 forward primers for TCR Vbeta segments and 13 reverse primers for TCR Jbeta segments was used in the multiplex PCR. The CDR3 region of rearranged TCR beta genes was amplified from genomic DNA by a multiplex PCR assay. Amplified TCR beta libraries were sequenced as 87-base-pair reads on the Illumina HiSeq System. The authors' pipeline ran thus. A later analysis tallied 75 million to 95 million unique TCR beta chains across the 666 repertoires, and about 12 million of those chains were shared by two or more donors. Raw reads were error-corrected and collapsed into unique sequences with a nearest-neighbor algorithm that merged closely related sequences to remove PCR and sequencing errors. V, D and J gene segments were assigned by aligning CDR3 sequences to IMGT reference sequences. For a sequence to be retained, a match of at least six nucleotides was required to both a V gene segment and a J gene segment. A rearrangement was called productive if the CDR3 had no stop codons and remained in frame with V and J, and every other rearrangement was called non-productive. Following IMGT convention, CDR3 was defined as the stretch from the second conserved V-encoded cysteine up to the conserved J-encoded phenylalanine. In an earlier analysis of 550 to 650 of the donors, sequences lacking an unambiguous match to a single V gene segment were excluded. An earlier analysis of several hundred of the donors classified V segments as functional when productive rearrangements were above 56.7% and as segregating when the standard deviation between donors was above 5%. A statistical classification framework was built to diagnose cytomegalovirus status from the catalog of TCR beta chain sequences. In a later analysis, TCR nucleotide sequences were compared against IMGT/GENE-DB human TR gene sequences so that V and J genes could be assigned. A later analysis assigned CDR3 sequences and most-parsimonious VDJ recombination scenarios with the TCRdist pipeline. A later analysis defined each TCR beta chain by its CDR3 amino acid sequence plus V-gene family, and excluded reads lacking a unique V-gene family. To address suspected cross-contamination and a sequencing artifact, a later analysis removed 450 to 700 highly shared, low-generation-probability nucleotide sequences. In a later analysis, a clonal expansion index for each public chain was calculated from normalized within-repertoire ranks of inferred template counts. A later analysis computed generation probabilities with a VDJ recombination model fitted to out-of-frame rearrangements, and checked the results against IGoR. In a later analysis, hypergeometric tests were used to score TCR-TCR, TCR-HLA and TCR-CMV co-occurrence, with a repertoire-size bias correction applied to TCR pairs. A later analysis estimated false discovery rates by permuting HLA or CMV assignments 20 times. A later analysis grouped co-occurring TCRs with DBSCAN, adding TCRdist sequence similarity when clustering within HLA-allele-positive subsets. For co-occurrence clustering, repertoires with fewer than 30,000 or more than 120,000 public chains were excluded, along with about five repertoires with anomalous nucleotide sharing. Sourced from immuneACCESS, this table was stored by TCRdb with only in-frame sequences that have V and J called. A share of the clones is absent; for the studies checked, an unresolved V gene accounts for under half, and the remainder has no known explanation. The V and J calls and clone size come from that table; D and trimming were worked out from the DNA. Recorded for this sample are 200,000 or so clones; 70% to 90% of them occurred a single time. The ten largest clones capture roughly 1.3% of the sample.

The sequenced sample was PBMCs. This receptor was obtained from a human donor in good health. This chain joins TRBV12-5 to TRBJ2-2, and TRBD1 matches 9 of the central bases. The nucleotides read TGTGCTAGTGGTTTGGGGGGACAGGGAGGAATCGGGGAGCTGTTTTTT. This yields the protein CASGLGGQGGIGELFF.